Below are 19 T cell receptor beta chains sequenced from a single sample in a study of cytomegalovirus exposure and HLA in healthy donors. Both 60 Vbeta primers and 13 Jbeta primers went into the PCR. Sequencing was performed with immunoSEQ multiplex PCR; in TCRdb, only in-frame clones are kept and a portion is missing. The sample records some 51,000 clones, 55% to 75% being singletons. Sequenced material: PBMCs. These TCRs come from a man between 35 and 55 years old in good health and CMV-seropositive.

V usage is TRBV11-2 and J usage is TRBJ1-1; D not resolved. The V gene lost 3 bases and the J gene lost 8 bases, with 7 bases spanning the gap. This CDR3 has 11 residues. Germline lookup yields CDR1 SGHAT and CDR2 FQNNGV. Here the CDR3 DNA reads TGTGCCAGCAGCTTTGGCCCAGAAGCTTTCTTT. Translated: CASSFGPEAFF.

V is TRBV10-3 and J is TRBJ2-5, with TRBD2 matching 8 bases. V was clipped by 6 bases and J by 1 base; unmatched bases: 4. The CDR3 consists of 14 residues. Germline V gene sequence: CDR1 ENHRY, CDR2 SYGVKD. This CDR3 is CAISSGGSQETQYF. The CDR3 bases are TGTGCCATCAGCAGCGGGGGTTCCCAAGAGACCCAGTACTTC.

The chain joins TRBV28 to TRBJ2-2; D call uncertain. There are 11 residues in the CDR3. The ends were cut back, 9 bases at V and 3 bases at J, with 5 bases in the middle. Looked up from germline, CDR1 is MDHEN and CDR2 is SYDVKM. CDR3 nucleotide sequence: TGTGCCAGTCTCTACACCGGGGAGCTGTTTTTT. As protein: CASLYTGELFF.

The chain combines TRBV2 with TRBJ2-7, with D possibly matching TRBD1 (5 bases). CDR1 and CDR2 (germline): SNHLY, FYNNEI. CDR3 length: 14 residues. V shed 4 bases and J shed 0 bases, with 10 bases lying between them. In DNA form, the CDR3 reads TGTGCCAGCAGTGTCCAGGGTTCCTCCTACGAGCAGTACTTC. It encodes CASSVQGSSYEQYF.

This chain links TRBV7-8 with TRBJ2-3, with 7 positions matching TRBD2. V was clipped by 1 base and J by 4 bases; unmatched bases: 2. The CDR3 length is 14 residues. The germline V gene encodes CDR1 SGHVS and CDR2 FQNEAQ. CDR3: CASSLGAGADTQYF. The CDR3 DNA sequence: TGTGCCAGCAGCTTAGGTGCGGGGGCAGATACGCAGTATTTT.

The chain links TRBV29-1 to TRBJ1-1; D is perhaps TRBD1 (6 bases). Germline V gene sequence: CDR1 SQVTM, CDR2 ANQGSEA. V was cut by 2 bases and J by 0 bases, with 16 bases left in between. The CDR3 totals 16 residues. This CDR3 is CSVEPQGGDMNTEAFF. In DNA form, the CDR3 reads TGCAGCGTTGAACCCCAGGGAGGGGACATGAACACTGAAGCTTTCTTT. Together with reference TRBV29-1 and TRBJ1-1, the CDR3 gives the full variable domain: SAVISQKPSRDICQRGTSLTIQCQVDSQVTMMFWYRQQPGQSLTLIATANQGSEATYESGFVIDKFPISRPNLTFSTLTVSNMSPEDSSIYLCSVEPQGGDMNTEAFFGQGTRLTVV.

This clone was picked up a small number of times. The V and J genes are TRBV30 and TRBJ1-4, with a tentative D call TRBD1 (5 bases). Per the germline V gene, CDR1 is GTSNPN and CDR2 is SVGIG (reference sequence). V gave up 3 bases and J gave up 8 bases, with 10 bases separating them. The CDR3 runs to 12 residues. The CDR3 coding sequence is TGTGCCTGGAGACCAGGGAACGAAAAACTGTTTTTT. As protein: CAWRPGNEKLFF.

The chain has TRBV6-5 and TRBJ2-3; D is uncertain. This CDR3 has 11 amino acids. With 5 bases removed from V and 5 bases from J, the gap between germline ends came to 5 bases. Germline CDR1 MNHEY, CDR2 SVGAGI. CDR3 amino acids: CASSAGDTQYF. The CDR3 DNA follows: TGTGCCAGCAGTGCAGGAGATACGCAGTATTTT.

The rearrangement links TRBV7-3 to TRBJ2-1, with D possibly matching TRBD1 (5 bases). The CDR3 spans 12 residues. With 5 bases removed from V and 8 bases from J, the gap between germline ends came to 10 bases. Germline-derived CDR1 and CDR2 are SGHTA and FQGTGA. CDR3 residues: CASSLTGDEQFF. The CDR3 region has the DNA TGTGCCAGCAGCCTTACAGGAGATGAGCAGTTCTTC.

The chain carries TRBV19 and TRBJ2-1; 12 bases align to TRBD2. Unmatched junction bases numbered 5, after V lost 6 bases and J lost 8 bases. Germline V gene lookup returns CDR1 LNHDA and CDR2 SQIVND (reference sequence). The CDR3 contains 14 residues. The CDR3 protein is CASSTSGGPYEQFF. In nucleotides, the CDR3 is TGTGCCAGTAGCACTAGCGGGGGGCCCTATGAGCAGTTCTTC.

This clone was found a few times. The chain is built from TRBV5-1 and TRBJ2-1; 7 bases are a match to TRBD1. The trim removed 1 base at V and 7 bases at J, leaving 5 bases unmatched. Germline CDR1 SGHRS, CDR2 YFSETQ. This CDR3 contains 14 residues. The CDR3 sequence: CASSLMGQINEQFF. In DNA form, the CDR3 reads TGCGCCAGCAGCTTGATGGGACAGATAAATGAGCAGTTCTTC. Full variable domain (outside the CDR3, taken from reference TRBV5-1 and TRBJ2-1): KAGVTQTPRYLIKTRGQQVTLSCSPISGHRSVSWYQQTPGQGLQFLFEYFSETQRNKGNFPGRFSGRQFSNSRSEMNVSTLELGDSALYLCASSLMGQINEQFFGPGTRLTVL.

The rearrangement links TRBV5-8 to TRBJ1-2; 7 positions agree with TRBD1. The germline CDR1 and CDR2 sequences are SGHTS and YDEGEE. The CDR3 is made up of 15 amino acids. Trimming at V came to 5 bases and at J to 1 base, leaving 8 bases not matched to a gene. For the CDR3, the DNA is TGTGCCAGCAGGCCGGACAGGAGATTTAACTATGGCTACACCTTC. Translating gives CASRPDRRFNYGYTF. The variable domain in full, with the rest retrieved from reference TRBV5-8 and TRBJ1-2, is EAGVTQSPTHLIKTRGQQATLRCSPISGHTSVYWYQQALGLGLQFLLWYDEGEERNRGNFPPRFSGRQFPNYSSELNVNALELEDSALYLCASRPDRRFNYGYTFGSGTRLTVV.

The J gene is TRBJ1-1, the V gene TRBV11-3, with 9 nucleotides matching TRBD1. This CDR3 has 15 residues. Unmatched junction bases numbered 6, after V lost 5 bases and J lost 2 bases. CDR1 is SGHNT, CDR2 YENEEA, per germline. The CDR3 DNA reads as TGTGCCAGCAGCCCGAACAGGGGGCCTAACACTGAAGCTTTCTTT. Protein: CASSPNRGPNTEAFF. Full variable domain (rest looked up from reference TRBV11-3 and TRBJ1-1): EAGVVQSPRYKIIEKKQPVAFWCNPISGHNTLYWYLQNLGQGPELLIRYENEEAVDDSQLPKDRFSAERLKGVDSTLKIQPAELGDSAVYLCASSPNRGPNTEAFFGQGTRLTVV.

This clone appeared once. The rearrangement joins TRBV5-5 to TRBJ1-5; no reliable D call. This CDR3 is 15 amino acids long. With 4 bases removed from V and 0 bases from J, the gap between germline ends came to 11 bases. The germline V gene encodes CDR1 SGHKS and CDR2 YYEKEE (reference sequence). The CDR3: CASSLDGVSNQPQHF. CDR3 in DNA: TGTGCCAGCAGCCTGGACGGGGTTAGCAATCAGCCCCAGCATTTT.

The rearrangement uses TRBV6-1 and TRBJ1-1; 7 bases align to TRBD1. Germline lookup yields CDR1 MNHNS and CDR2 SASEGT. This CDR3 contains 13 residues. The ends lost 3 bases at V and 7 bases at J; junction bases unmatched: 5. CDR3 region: CASSEGRDSEAFF. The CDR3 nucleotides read TGTGCCAGCAGTGAGGGAAGGGACAGTGAAGCTTTCTTT.

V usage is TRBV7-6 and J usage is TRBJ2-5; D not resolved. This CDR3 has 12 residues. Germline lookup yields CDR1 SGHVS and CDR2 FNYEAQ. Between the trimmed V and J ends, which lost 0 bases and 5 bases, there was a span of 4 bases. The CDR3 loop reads CASSLALETQYF. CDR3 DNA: TGTGCCAGCAGCTTAGCACTGGAGACCCAGTACTTC.

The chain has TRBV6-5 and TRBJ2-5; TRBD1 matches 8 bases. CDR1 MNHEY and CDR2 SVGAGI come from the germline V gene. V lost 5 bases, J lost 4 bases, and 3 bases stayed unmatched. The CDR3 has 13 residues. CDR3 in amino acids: CASSTGTGETQYF. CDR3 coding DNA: TGTGCCAGCAGTACCGGGACAGGAGAGACCCAGTACTTC.

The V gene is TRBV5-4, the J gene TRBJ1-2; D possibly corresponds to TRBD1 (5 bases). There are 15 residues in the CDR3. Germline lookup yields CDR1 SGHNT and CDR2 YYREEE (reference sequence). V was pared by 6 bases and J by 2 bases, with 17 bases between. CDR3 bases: TGTGCCAGCACCTATGGGGGGGGACCCAACTATGGCTACACCTTC. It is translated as CASTYGGGPNYGYTF.

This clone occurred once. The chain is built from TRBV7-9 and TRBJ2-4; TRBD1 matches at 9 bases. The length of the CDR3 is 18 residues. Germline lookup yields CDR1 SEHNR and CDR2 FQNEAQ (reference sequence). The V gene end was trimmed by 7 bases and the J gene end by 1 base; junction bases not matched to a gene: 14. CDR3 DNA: TGTGCCAGCAACCGTATGTTTGACAGGGGGAGTGCCAAAAACATTCAGTACTTC. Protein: CASNRMFDRGSAKNIQYF.